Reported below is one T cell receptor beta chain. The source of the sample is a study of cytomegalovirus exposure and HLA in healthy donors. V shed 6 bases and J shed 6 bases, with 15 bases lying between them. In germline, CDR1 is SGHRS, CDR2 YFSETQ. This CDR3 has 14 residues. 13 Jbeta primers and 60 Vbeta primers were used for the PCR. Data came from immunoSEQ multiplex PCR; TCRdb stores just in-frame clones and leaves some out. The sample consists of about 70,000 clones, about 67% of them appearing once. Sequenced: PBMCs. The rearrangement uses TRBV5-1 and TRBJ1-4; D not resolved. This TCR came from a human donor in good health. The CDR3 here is CASTGRQEDEKLFF. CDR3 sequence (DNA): TGCGCCAGCACGGGCCGCCAGGAGGATGAAAAACTGTTTTTT.